This TCR beta chain was profiled in a study of T-cell memory formation after mild COVID-19. Study results and caveats: Among CD4+ contracting clones, most were CM and EM, and CD8+ ones EMRA.

The TCR alpha and TCR beta cDNA libraries, bearing sample barcodes and UMIs, were generated by 5'RACE using constant-segment primers. Using its own MiXCR run on the 5' RACE reads, TCRdb lists one record per CDR3 protein. This sample has some 100,000 distinct CDR3 sequences, with more than 9.5% found just once. This clonotype was counted between two and nine times. No antigen is known for it. The V gene lost 3 bases and the J gene lost 0 bases, with 12 bases spanning the gap. CDR1 and CDR2 from the germline V gene are DFQATT and SNEGSKA (reference sequence). This CDR3 has 15 amino acids. Sequenced input: PBMCs or a T cell subset sorted from them (not recorded which). This sequence originates from a young man who had mild COVID-19 (a few samples of this study predate the infection). Cell type and time point are not known. The V and J genes are TRBV20-1 and TRBJ2-4; tentatively, D is TRBD1 or TRBD2 (5 bases each). Written as DNA, the CDR3 is TGCAGTGCTAGGGACGGGGCGAGAGCCAAAAACATTCAGTACTTC. Its protein is CSARDGARAKNIQYF.